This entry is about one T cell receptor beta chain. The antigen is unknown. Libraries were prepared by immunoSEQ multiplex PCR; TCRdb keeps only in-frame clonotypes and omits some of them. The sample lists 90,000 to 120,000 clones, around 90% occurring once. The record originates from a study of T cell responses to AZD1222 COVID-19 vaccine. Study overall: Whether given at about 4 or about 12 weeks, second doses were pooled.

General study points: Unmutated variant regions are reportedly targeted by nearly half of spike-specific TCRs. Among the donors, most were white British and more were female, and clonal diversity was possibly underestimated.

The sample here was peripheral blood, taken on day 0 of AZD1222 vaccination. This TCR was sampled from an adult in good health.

CDR3 sequence reads: CATSRGLAGAPYEQYF. DNA for the CDR3: TGTGCCACCAGCAGAGGACTAGCGGGGGCCCCCTACGAGCAGTACTTC. The chain uses TRBV15 and TRBJ2-7; 12 bases line up with TRBD2. The germline CDR1 and CDR2 sequences are LNHNV and YYDKDF (reference sequence). The junction had 3 bases not matched to a gene; V was cut back by 1 base and J by 2 bases. The CDR3 has 16 residues.